This T cell receptor (beta chain) was documented in a study of blood T cell repertoires in COVID-19. At the level of the study: COVID-19 samples, acute and convalescent, were from the United States, Italy and Spain.

Assay used: immunoSEQ multiplex PCR; TCRdb lists only in-frame clones, some missing. This table has around 200,000 clones, 80% to 90% appearing once. The receptor was derived from a man aged 40-49 years with active or convalescent COVID-19. Sequencing was done on a sample of peripheral blood.

This CDR3 is CASSPMGGQGNTEAFF. The CDR3 nucleotides read TGTGCCAGCAGCCCTATGGGGGGACAGGGAAACACTGAAGCTTTCTTT. The chain carries TRBV9 and TRBJ1-1, with TRBD1 identical over 9 bases. This CDR3 has 16 amino acids. Germline V gene lookup returns CDR1 SGDLS and CDR2 YYNGEE. Trimming took 4 bases from V and 2 from J; bases not matched to a gene: 9.